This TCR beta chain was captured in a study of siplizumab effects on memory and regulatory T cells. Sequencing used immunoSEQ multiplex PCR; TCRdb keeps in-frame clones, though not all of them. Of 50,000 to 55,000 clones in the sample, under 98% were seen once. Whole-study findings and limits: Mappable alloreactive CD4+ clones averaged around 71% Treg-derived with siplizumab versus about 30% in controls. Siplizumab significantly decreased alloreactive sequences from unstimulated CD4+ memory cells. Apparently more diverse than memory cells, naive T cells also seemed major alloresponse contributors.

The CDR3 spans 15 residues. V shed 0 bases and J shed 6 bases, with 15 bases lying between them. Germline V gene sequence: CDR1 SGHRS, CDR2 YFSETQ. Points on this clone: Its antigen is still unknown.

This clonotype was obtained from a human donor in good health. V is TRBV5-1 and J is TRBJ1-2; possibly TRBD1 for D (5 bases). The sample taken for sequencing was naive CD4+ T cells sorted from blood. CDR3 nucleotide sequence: TGCGCCAGCAGCTTGGATGCAGGGAAAAATGATGGCTACACCTTC. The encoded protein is CASSLDAGKNDGYTF.